The rows below give T cell receptor beta chains drawn from one sample of a study of cytomegalovirus exposure and HLA in healthy donors. Only in-frame clones appear in the TCRdb table, and some are missing; sequencing was by immunoSEQ multiplex PCR. In the table there are about 140,000 clones, around 80% of which are singletons. Input material: PBMCs. The receptors derive from a man aged 35-49 years in good health and CMV-seropositive. Each CDR3 is given with its conserved first and last residue. Each record gives: clone size, V gene, D gene, J gene, CDR3 length, CDR3 DNA, CDR3 protein. The D gene is left open where the match is weak. Clone size is not always given. Where it is, it says once, few, many or a class for expanded clones.

.	TRBV6-5	TRBD1	TRBJ2-3	15	TGTGCCAGCTCCAATACAGGGGGCCGGACAGATACGCAGTATTTT	CASSNTGGRTDTQYF
few	TRBV6-1	TRBD1	TRBJ1-4	15	TGTGCCAGCAGTGAAGGGCAGGGGGCGTGGGAAAAACTGTTTTTT	CASSEGQGAWEKLFF
.	TRBV5-4	TRBD2	TRBJ2-1	12	TGTGCCAGCAGCAGGACTAGTTTTGAGCAGTTCTTC	CASSRTSFEQFF
.	TRBV18	.	TRBJ2-7	15	TGTGCCAGCTCACCAGCGACAGTAAGCTCCTACGAGCAGTACTTC	CASSPATVSSYEQYF
.	TRBV6-6	.	TRBJ2-1	15	TGTGCCAGCACCCAGATCTGGCGGGGTGCGAATGAGCAGTTCTTC	CASTQIWRGANEQFF
.	TRBV7-2	.	TRBJ1-5	13	TGTGCCAGCAGCTTTGGGGGGAATCAGCCCCAGCATTTT	CASSFGGNQPQHF
few	TRBV30	.	TRBJ2-5	13	TGTGCCTGGAAACAGGGACTAAAAGAGACCCAGTACTTC	CAWKQGLKETQYF
.	TRBV7-2	.	TRBJ2-1	17	TGTGCCAGCAGCTTAGGATTCTCCGGGACTGCCTACAATGAGCAGTTCTTC	CASSLGFSGTAYNEQFF
.	TRBV28	TRBD1	TRBJ1-1	15	TGTGCCAGCAGACGCTGGGACAGATCTAACACTGAAGCTTTCTTT	CASRRWDRSNTEAFF
once	TRBV7-2	TRBD1	TRBJ1-5	16	TGTGCCAGCAGCTTAGTGGGGACAGGGTTGAATCAGCCCCAGCATTTT	CASSLVGTGLNQPQHF
.	TRBV6-5	.	TRBJ1-5	13	TGTGCCAGCAGCAGGGATAGCAATCAGCCCCAGCATTTT	CASSRDSNQPQHF
.	TRBV5-5	TRBD1	TRBJ2-7	15	TGTGCCAGCAGCCCCGGGACAGGGGTCTCCTACGAGCAGTACTTC	CASSPGTGVSYEQYF
.	TRBV5-1	TRBD2	TRBJ2-1	16	TGCGCCAGCAGCTTGGGGGCCCTGCGGGGAGGGAATGAGCAGTTCTTC	CASSLGALRGGNEQFF
.	TRBV5-5	TRBD1	TRBJ1-3	15	TGTGCCAGCAGCTTGGCCGGGACAGCTGGAAACACCATATATTTT	CASSLAGTAGNTIYF
.	TRBV6-5	TRBD1	TRBJ1-5	15	TGTGCCAGCAGTTTGACAGGGGCCTACAATCAGCCCCAGCATTTT	CASSLTGAYNQPQHF
.	TRBV28	TRBD1	TRBJ2-3	10	TGTGCCAGTCCGGGACAGCGGCAGTATTTT	CASPGQRQYF
.	TRBV5-6	TRBD2	TRBJ2-1	12	TGTGCCAGCAGCCAGACTAGCGGGAGCCAGTTCTTC	CASSQTSGSQFF
.	TRBV6-5	TRBD2	TRBJ2-5	13	TGTGCCACCCACGGGAGCGGGGTCAAGACCCAGTACTTC	CATHGSGVKTQYF
.	TRBV6-1	TRBD2	TRBJ2-5	16	TGTGCCAGCAGTAAAGGACTAGCGGGGGGGCAAGAGACCCAGTACTTC	CASSKGLAGGQETQYF
.	TRBV28	.	TRBJ1-6	17	TGTGCCAGCAGTTCCCTTCTGGGGTCAGGAGGCGGTTCACCCCTCCACTTT	CASSSLLGSGGGSPLHF
.	TRBV9	.	TRBJ1-5	15	TGTGCCAGCAGCGCCGACAGCCGACTCAATCAGCCCCAGCATTTT	CASSADSRLNQPQHF
.	TRBV28	.	TRBJ1-1	14	TGTGCCAGCAGTTTACCAGGGCCCAGGGCTGAAGCTTTCTTT	CASSLPGPRAEAFF
.	TRBV18	.	TRBJ2-7	15	TGTGCCAGCTCACTTCGAGGGGGGGCAGTGGACGAGCAGTACTTC	CASSLRGGAVDEQYF
.	TRBV4-3	TRBD2	TRBJ2-3	17	TGCGCCAGCAGCCAGGCCGGACTAGCGCGAAGCACAGATACGCAGTATTTT	CASSQAGLARSTDTQYF
.	TRBV19	TRBD2	TRBJ2-3	14	TGTGCCAGTACGGCGCGGGGGGTCCCAGATACGCAGTATTTT	CASTARGVPDTQYF
.	TRBV11-2	.	TRBJ2-1	18	TGTGCCAGCAGCGGGGACACAGTTCCTCCACTCTCCTACAATGAGCAGTTCTTC	CASSGDTVPPLSYNEQFF
.	TRBV5-1	TRBD1	TRBJ2-3	15	TGCGCCAGCAGCCCGGGACAGGGGAGCCCAGATACGCAGTATTTT	CASSPGQGSPDTQYF
.	TRBV5-1	TRBD1	TRBJ1-1	16	TGCGCCAGCAGCCGAAGACAGGGAGGTGGAAACACTGAAGCTTTCTTT	CASSRRQGGGNTEAFF
.	TRBV2	.	TRBJ1-1	13	TGTGCCAGCAGTGGACAGTTGAACACTGAAGCTTTCTTT	CASSGQLNTEAFF
.	TRBV9	.	TRBJ2-7	16	TGTGCCAGCAGCGTAGATGGGGGGTCTGCGATCTACGAGCAGTACTTC	CASSVDGGSAIYEQYF
.	TRBV7-9	TRBD2	TRBJ2-3	16	TGTGCCAGCAGCTTAGGGATTAGCGGGGGTACAGATACGCAGTATTTT	CASSLGISGGTDTQYF
.	TRBV28	.	TRBJ1-1	15	TGTGCCAGCAGCCCGGCGGGGGGCGGAAACACTGAAGCTTTCTTT	CASSPAGGGNTEAFF
.	TRBV4-3	TRBD1	TRBJ2-5	15	TGCGCCAGCAGCCAAGGAGGGACAGGCCAAGAGACCCAGTACTTC	CASSQGGTGQETQYF
.	TRBV19	TRBD2	TRBJ2-1	17	TGTGCCAGTAGTAATGTGCCTAGCGGGAGAGGAAACAATGAGCAGTTCTTC	CASSNVPSGRGNNEQFF
.	TRBV4-1	TRBD1	TRBJ2-7	16	TGCGCCAGCAGCCAAAACCTCGGACAGGGTTACTACGAGCAGTACTTC	CASSQNLGQGYYEQYF
.	TRBV5-6	TRBD1	TRBJ2-2	16	TGTGCCAGCAGCTTGGGTTTCGGACAGGGGACCGGGGAGCTGTTTTTT	CASSLGFGQGTGELFF